Each of the 19 T cell receptor beta chains below was sequenced from the same sample in a study of T cells in Graves' hyperthyroidism and ophthalmopathy (dated by TCRdb to between 2018 and 2021). Library construction relied on multiplex PCR. Sequencer: Illumina HiSeq 2000. The TCR beta CDR3 regions were amplified from the RNA transcripts. The TCR CDR3 was subjected to a first round of RT-PCR using the HTBI primer set and the Qiagen OneStep RT-PCR kit. TCRdb reworked the public reads: Q25 trimming with fastp, MiXCR clone assembly, productive beta chains retained. All rows with the same CDR3 protein become a single entry with the most common DNA and genes. The sample table records a few hundred thousand distinct CDR3 sequences; 15% to 18% of these occur just once. The ten biggest clones cover approximately 7.5% of the sample. The sequencing input was blood. Receptor source: a woman aged 18-29 years with Graves' hyperthyroidism.

This sequence joins TRBV10-3 and TRBJ2-2; 9 nucleotides agree with TRBD2. The germline V gene encodes CDR1 ENHRY and CDR2 SYGVKD. This CDR3 has 14 amino acids. With V trimmed by 10 bases and J by 1 base, 4 bases remained unmatched. The CDR3 loop reads CAKSREGNTGELFF. In nucleotides, the CDR3 is TGTGCCAAGTCGCGGGAGGGGAACACCGGGGAGCTGTTTTTT.

This chain connects TRBV7-2 to TRBJ2-7, with D possibly matching TRBD1 (5 bases). Germline lookup yields CDR1 SGHTA and CDR2 FQGNSA. The V gene lost 5 bases and the J gene lost 1 base, with 12 bases spanning the gap. The CDR3 extends over 14 amino acids. In DNA, the CDR3 is TGTGCCAGCAGCAAGACAGCCCTTTCCTACGAGCAGTACTTC. Protein sequence: CASSKTALSYEQYF. The complete variable domain, with remaining parts taken from reference TRBV7-2 and TRBJ2-7, reads GAGVSQSPSNKVTEKGKDVELRCDPISGHTALYWYRQSLGQGLEFLIYFQGNSAPDKSGLPSDRFSAERTGGSVSTLTIQRTQQEDSAVYLCASSKTALSYEQYFGPGTRLTVT.

Many counts were recorded for this clonotype. This chain joins TRBV2 and TRBJ1-1; 8 bases match TRBD1. The CDR3 has 14 amino acids. The germline gives CDR1 SNHLY, CDR2 FYNNEI. With 5 bases clipped from V and 4 bases from J, the junction kept 6 bases outside the gene matches. The CDR3 DNA follows: TGTGCCAGCAGTACTGGACAGGGACGCACTGAAGCTTTCTTT. Translating it yields CASSTGQGRTEAFF.

The V gene is TRBV12-3 or TRBV12-4, the J gene TRBJ2-4; no clear D. The CDR3 spans 16 residues. V lost 6 bases and J 0 bases, leaving 15 bases between the germline ends. This chain's CDR3 is CASSYRQTLAKNIQYF. As DNA, the CDR3 is TGTGCCAGCAGCTATAGACAAACTCTAGCCAAAAACATTCAGTACTTC.

This clonotype was picked up many times. The chain combines TRBV20-1 with TRBJ1-5; possibly TRBD1 for D (5 bases). The CDR3 runs 14 residues. Between the trimmed V and J ends, which lost 1 base and 6 bases, there was a span of 13 bases. The germline V gene encodes CDR1 DFQATT and CDR2 SNEGSKA (reference sequence). CDR3 amino acids: CSARGPGTGQPQHF. DNA for the CDR3: TGCAGTGCTAGAGGACCAGGGACGGGTCAGCCCCAGCATTTT.

This clonotype has ten or more counts. CDR3 region: CASSIRQRSYNEQFF. The DNA for the CDR3 is TGTGCCAGCAGTATCCGACAGAGGTCCTACAATGAGCAGTTCTTC. The chain recombines TRBV6-1 with TRBJ2-1; D may be TRBD1 (5 bases). The V gene lost 5 bases and the J gene lost 1 base, with 12 bases spanning the gap. The CDR3 extends over 15 amino acids. The germline gives CDR1 MNHNS, CDR2 SASEGT.

The chain recombines TRBV11-1 with TRBJ2-1; 8 nucleotides match TRBD2. V was pared by 2 bases and J by 13 bases, with 7 bases of the junction left unmatched. This CDR3 has 13 amino acids. Germline assignment: CDR1 SGHAT and CDR2 FQDESV (reference sequence). The CDR3 is CASSLWGSGIQFF. The CDR3 DNA is TGTGCCAGCAGCTTATGGGGTAGCGGGATCCAGTTCTTC.

The chain uses TRBV19 and TRBJ2-2; 13 bases map to TRBD2. J lost 9 bases, V lost 7 bases, and 8 bases had no gene match. Germline lookup yields CDR1 LNHDA and CDR2 SQIVND (reference sequence). The CDR3 has 15 amino acids. The CDR3 coding sequence is TGTGCCAGTACCGGACTAGCGGGAGCAACCCGGGAGCTGTTTTTT. Translating it yields CASTGLAGATRELFF.

This clonotype was seen repeatedly, ten times or more. The genes are TRBV2 and TRBJ2-7; 9 bases match TRBD2. Germline V gene data show CDR1 as SNHLY and CDR2 as FYNNEI. V lost 6 bases to trimming and J lost 2 bases; unmatched junction nucleotides: 8. The CDR3 is 15 residues long. The CDR3 region is CASRGGLAKTYEQYF. CDR3 DNA: TGTGCCAGCAGAGGCGGACTAGCGAAGACCTACGAGCAGTACTTC.

This clonotype was recorded at least ten times. The chain has TRBV30 and TRBJ1-5; tentative D call: TRBD1 (5 bases). CDR3 size: 13 residues. V lost 8 bases and J lost 2, with 13 bases in between. Germline CDR1 reads GTSNPN; CDR2 reads SVGIG (reference sequence). The CDR3 DNA sequence: TGTGCCAGTGCCTTGGGGGGCAATCAGCCCCAGCATTTT. Its translation is CASALGGNQPQHF.

This clonotype was counted ten times or more. The chain uses TRBV5-5 and TRBJ2-7, with 10 nucleotides matching TRBD1. There are 15 residues in the CDR3. Germline trimming cut 3 bases from V and 6 bases from J; bases unmatched to any gene: 9. The germline CDR1 and CDR2 sequences are SGHKS and YYEKEE (reference sequence). The CDR3 DNA reads TGTGCCAGCAGCTCCCGGGCAGGACAGGGGGGCGAGCAGTACTTC. It is translated as CASSSRAGQGGEQYF.

This clonotype was observed at least ten times. The chain has TRBV28 and TRBJ2-1, with TRBD2 matching 8 bases. Per the germline V gene, CDR1 is MDHEN and CDR2 is SYDVKM. CDR3 size: 13 residues. With V trimmed by 8 bases and J by 5 bases, 5 bases remained unmatched. The CDR3 DNA reads as TGTGCCAGCGTCAGCGGGGGTAACAATGAGCAGTTCTTC. It codes for CASVSGGNNEQFF.

This clonotype was seen many times. V gene TRBV12-3 or TRBV12-4 combines with J gene TRBJ2-3, with 12 nucleotides matching TRBD2. The V and J ends lost 6 bases and 4 bases, in that order; junction bases with no gene match: 8. CDR3 length: 16 residues. CDR3 in amino acids: CASSRGLAGWADTQYF. The CDR3 bases are TGTGCCAGCAGCCGAGGACTAGCGGGGTGGGCAGATACGCAGTATTTT.

The table lists this clonotype with many counts. The genes are TRBV6-2 or TRBV6-3 and TRBJ1-5; TRBD1 matches 8 bases. The germline CDR1 and CDR2 sequences are MNHEY and SVGEGT. J gave up 1 base and V 6 bases, and 11 bases lay outside the gene matches. The CDR3 loop spans 17 amino acids. CDR3 protein: CASSLTGQGRSNQPQHF. The DNA for the CDR3 is TGTGCCAGCAGCCTAACCGGACAGGGAAGGAGCAATCAGCCCCAGCATTTT.

Ten or more counts support this clonotype. The chain employs TRBV28 and TRBJ2-5; no clear D. CDR3 length: 16 residues. Germline CDR1 reads MDHEN; CDR2 reads SYDVKM. V lost 2 bases and J 5 bases, leaving 18 bases between the germline ends. In DNA, the CDR3 is TGTGCCAGCAGTTTAACCGGCCTCCACTATGGGGAGACCCAGTACTTC. As protein: CASSLTGLHYGETQYF.

There are many counts of this clonotype. This chain uses TRBV3-1 with TRBJ1-1; unclear D gene. V lost 0 bases and J lost 2, with 13 bases in between. This CDR3 has 16 amino acids. Germline CDR1 and CDR2: LGHDT and YNNKEL (reference sequence). CDR3 amino acids: CASSQDWRRLNTEAFF. CDR3 DNA: TGTGCCAGCAGCCAAGATTGGAGGCGCCTAAACACTGAAGCTTTCTTT. Variable domain in full (rest from reference TRBV3-1 and TRBJ1-1): DTAVSQTPKYLVTQMGNDKSIKCEQNLGHDTMYWYKQDSKKFLKIMFSYNNKELIINETVPNRFSPKSPDKAHLNLHINSLELGDSAVYFCASSQDWRRLNTEAFFGQGTRLTVV.

The chain employs TRBV30 and TRBJ1-2; D unclear. V was pared by 1 base and J by 3 bases, with 6 bases between. Germline CDR1 reads GTSNPN; CDR2 reads SVGIG (reference sequence). The CDR3 consists of 12 residues. The CDR3 reads CAWSGQDYGYTF. The CDR3 nucleotides are TGTGCCTGGAGTGGTCAGGACTATGGCTACACCTTC.

This clonotype was counted ten times or more. This sequence joins TRBV12-3 or TRBV12-4 and TRBJ2-3; no firm D call. CDR3 length: 14 residues. Trimming pared 1 base from V and 0 bases from J, leaving 5 bases between. CDR3 loop: CASSLVDSTDTQYF. CDR3 nucleotides: TGTGCCAGCAGTTTAGTGGATAGCACAGATACGCAGTATTTT.

The V gene is TRBV5-1, the J gene TRBJ2-1, with TRBD1 matching 9 bases. The CDR3 contains 15 residues. With V trimmed by 0 bases and J by 9 bases, 7 bases remained unmatched. CDR1 and CDR2 from the germline V gene are SGHRS and YFSETQ. CDR3 region: CASSLETGGRGEQFF. The CDR3 DNA is TGCGCCAGCAGCTTGGAGACAGGGGGGAGAGGTGAGCAGTTCTTC.